The rows below give T cell receptor beta chains drawn from one sample of a study of post-analysis software for immune sequencing data. One entry per CDR3 protein, called by TCRdb with MiXCR from the PCR reads. The table lists about 820,000 distinct CDR3 sequences, under 70% of them singletons. The specimen was blood. Source of these receptors: a girl between 5 and 17 years old with multiple sclerosis. CDR3s include the opening cysteine and the closing phenylalanine or tryptophan. D genes are given only for firm matches. Only part of the rows carry a size: once, few, many, or a class if the clone is expanded.

clone_size: few
d_call: -
v_call: TRBV6-5
cdr3_length: 14
j_call: TRBJ1-2
cdr3_aa: CASSYGTSNYGYTF
cdr3_nt: TGTGCCAGCAGTTACGGGACTTCTAACTATGGCTACACCTTC

clone_size: -
d_call: -
v_call: TRBV9
cdr3_length: 14
j_call: TRBJ1-2
cdr3_aa: CASSVAQGPYGYTF
cdr3_nt: TGTGCCAGCAGCGTAGCGCAGGGCCCTTATGGCTACACCTTC

clone_size: -
d_call: -
v_call: TRBV25-1
cdr3_length: 16
j_call: TRBJ1-1
cdr3_aa: CASSELGLQGPTTAFF
cdr3_nt: TGTGCCAGCAGTGAATTAGGGTTACAGGGACCAACGACGGCTTTCTTT

clone_size: -
d_call: TRBD1
v_call: TRBV7-9
cdr3_length: 15
j_call: TRBJ2-7
cdr3_aa: CASSFRDRGTYEQYF
cdr3_nt: TGTGCCAGCAGCTTCCGGGACAGGGGCACCTACGAGCAGTACTTC

clone_size: few
d_call: TRBD1
v_call: TRBV20-1
cdr3_length: 13
j_call: TRBJ1-6
cdr3_aa: CSARTGPGSPLHF
cdr3_nt: TGCAGTGCAAGGACAGGGCCAGGTTCACCCCTCCACTTT

clone_size: few
d_call: -
v_call: TRBV24-1
cdr3_length: 12
j_call: TRBJ2-3
cdr3_aa: CATSESTDTQYF
cdr3_nt: TGTGCCACCAGTGAGTCAACAGATACGCAGTATTTT

clone_size: -
d_call: -
v_call: TRBV5-1
cdr3_length: 15
j_call: TRBJ1-2
cdr3_aa: CASSPRGPSDYGYTF
cdr3_nt: TGCGCCAGCAGCCCCAGGGGCCCCTCGGACTATGGCTACACCTTC

clone_size: few
d_call: -
v_call: TRBV7-3
cdr3_length: 14
j_call: TRBJ2-7
cdr3_aa: CASSPDGGSYEQYF
cdr3_nt: TGTGCCAGCAGCCCTGACGGAGGGTCCTACGAGCAGTACTTC

clone_size: few
d_call: TRBD1
v_call: TRBV5-5
cdr3_length: 16
j_call: TRBJ2-7
cdr3_aa: CASSLTPGTASYEQYF
cdr3_nt: TGTGCCAGCAGCTTGACCCCCGGGACAGCCTCCTACGAGCAGTACTTC

clone_size: -
d_call: TRBD2
v_call: TRBV5-1
cdr3_length: 15
j_call: TRBJ2-1
cdr3_aa: CASSLTSGIYNEQFF
cdr3_nt: TGTGCCAGCAGTTTGACTAGCGGCATATACAATGAGCAGTTCTTC

clone_size: -
d_call: -
v_call: TRBV12-3/TRBV12-4
cdr3_length: 14
j_call: TRBJ2-5
cdr3_aa: CASSPDIRVREQYF
cdr3_nt: TGTGCCAGCAGCCCCGACATCCGGGTACGAGAGCAGTACTTC

clone_size: few
d_call: -
v_call: TRBV27
cdr3_length: 12
j_call: TRBJ1-1
cdr3_aa: CASSSGRTEAFF
cdr3_nt: TGTGCCAGCAGTTCGGGACGGACTGAAGCTTTCTTT

clone_size: -
d_call: -
v_call: TRBV7-9
cdr3_length: 14
j_call: TRBJ2-1
cdr3_aa: CASSLESVYNEQFF
cdr3_nt: TGTGCCAGCAGCTTAGAGTCGGTCTACAATGAGCAGTTCTTC

clone_size: -
d_call: TRBD2
v_call: TRBV12-3/TRBV12-4
cdr3_length: 15
j_call: TRBJ2-1
cdr3_aa: CASKDSGGEYNEQFF
cdr3_nt: TGTGCCAGCAAAGATAGCGGGGGGGAGTACAATGAGCAGTTCTTC

clone_size: -
d_call: -
v_call: TRBV29-1
cdr3_length: 12
j_call: TRBJ2-1
cdr3_aa: CSAETWGNEQFF
cdr3_nt: TGCAGCGCTGAAACGTGGGGCAATGAGCAGTTCTTC

clone_size: once
d_call: -
v_call: TRBV29-1
cdr3_length: 13
j_call: TRBJ2-7
cdr3_aa: CSVESSTTYEQYF
cdr3_nt: TGCAGCGTTGAAAGTAGTACCACCTACGAGCAGTACTTC

clone_size: few
d_call: -
v_call: TRBV5-1
cdr3_length: 14
j_call: TRBJ2-1
cdr3_aa: CASSPGRVADEQFF
cdr3_nt: TGCGCCAGCAGCCCGGGACGGGTTGCGGATGAGCAGTTCTTC

clone_size: -
d_call: TRBD1
v_call: TRBV27
cdr3_length: 15
j_call: TRBJ1-2
cdr3_aa: CASKGQDYSNYGYTF
cdr3_nt: TGTGCCAGCAAGGGACAGGACTACTCTAACTATGGCTACACCTTC

clone_size: -
d_call: -
v_call: TRBV7-3
cdr3_length: 13
j_call: TRBJ2-7
cdr3_aa: CASSLDRKYEQYF
cdr3_nt: TGTGCCAGCAGCTTGGACAGAAAATACGAGCAGTACTTC

clone_size: few
d_call: -
v_call: TRBV14
cdr3_length: 16
j_call: TRBJ2-5
cdr3_aa: CASSEDGRTYQETQYF
cdr3_nt: TGTGCCAGCAGCGAAGATGGACGGACGTACCAAGAGACCCAGTACTTC

clone_size: -
d_call: -
v_call: TRBV4-1
cdr3_length: 15
j_call: TRBJ2-7
cdr3_aa: CASSQDPGSPYEQYF
cdr3_nt: TGCGCCAGCAGCCAAGATCCAGGGAGTCCCTACGAGCAGTACTTC

clone_size: once
d_call: TRBD1
v_call: TRBV29-1
cdr3_length: 17
j_call: TRBJ2-4
cdr3_aa: CSVPGQGSLLAKNIQYF
cdr3_nt: TGCAGCGTGCCGGGACAGGGGTCTTTATTAGCCAAAAACATTCAGTACTTC

clone_size: few
d_call: -
v_call: TRBV7-8
cdr3_length: 14
j_call: TRBJ1-2
cdr3_aa: CASSLRAGNYGYTF
cdr3_nt: TGTGCCAGCAGCTTAAGGGCAGGGAACTATGGCTACACCTTC

clone_size: -
d_call: -
v_call: TRBV20-1
cdr3_length: 14
j_call: TRBJ2-5
cdr3_aa: CSARDWGSRETQYF
cdr3_nt: TGCAGTGCTAGAGATTGGGGGTCGAGGGAGACCCAGTACTTC

clone_size: -
d_call: -
v_call: TRBV5-1
cdr3_length: 16
j_call: TRBJ2-1
cdr3_aa: CASSLAGRTSYNEQFF
cdr3_nt: TGCGCCAGCAGCTTGGCAGGGCGGACCTCCTACAATGAGCAGTTCTTC

clone_size: -
d_call: TRBD1
v_call: TRBV7-3
cdr3_length: 15
j_call: TRBJ2-7
cdr3_aa: CASRNRGPTFTEQYF
cdr3_nt: TGTGCCAGCAGGAACAGGGGGCCGACCTTCACCGAGCAGTACTTC

clone_size: -
d_call: -
v_call: TRBV2
cdr3_length: 14
j_call: TRBJ2-7
cdr3_aa: CASKVPLPPYEQYF
cdr3_nt: TGTGCCAGCAAGGTTCCGCTCCCCCCGTACGAGCAGTACTTC

clone_size: few
d_call: -
v_call: TRBV4-1
cdr3_length: 18
j_call: TRBJ2-1
cdr3_aa: CASSHGIDSGITLGEQFF
cdr3_nt: TGCGCCAGCAGCCACGGGATTGATAGCGGCATTACTCTCGGTGAGCAGTTCTTC

clone_size: -
d_call: -
v_call: TRBV20-1
cdr3_length: 13
j_call: TRBJ2-7
cdr3_aa: CSAMEGVPYEQYF
cdr3_nt: TGCAGTGCTATGGAAGGGGTCCCCTACGAGCAGTACTTC

clone_size: few
d_call: -
v_call: TRBV5-1
cdr3_length: 13
j_call: TRBJ1-1
cdr3_aa: CASSDTVNPEAFF
cdr3_nt: TGCGCCAGTTCGGACACGGTTAACCCTGAAGCTTTCTTT

clone_size: -
d_call: -
v_call: TRBV5-1
cdr3_length: 15
j_call: TRBJ2-1
cdr3_aa: CASSFFEANYNEQFF
cdr3_nt: TGCGCCAGCAGCTTCTTCGAGGCTAACTACAATGAGCAGTTCTTC

clone_size: -
d_call: -
v_call: TRBV14
cdr3_length: 15
j_call: TRBJ1-1
cdr3_aa: CASSRLRGGNTEAFF
cdr3_nt: TGTGCCAGCAGCCGGTTAAGAGGAGGGAACACTGAAGCTTTCTTT

clone_size: few
d_call: -
v_call: TRBV10-3
cdr3_length: 14
j_call: TRBJ2-5
cdr3_aa: CAISERGAQETQYF
cdr3_nt: TGTGCCATCAGTGAGAGGGGGGCCCAAGAGACCCAGTACTTC

clone_size: -
d_call: TRBD1
v_call: TRBV4-1
cdr3_length: 16
j_call: TRBJ2-1
cdr3_aa: CASSQEYRGRNNEQFF
cdr3_nt: TGCGCCAGCAGCCAAGAGTACAGGGGGCGAAACAATGAGCAGTTCTTC

clone_size: -
d_call: TRBD2
v_call: TRBV7-6
cdr3_length: 15
j_call: TRBJ2-1
cdr3_aa: CASSYWREFNHEQFF
cdr3_nt: TGTGCCAGCAGCTATTGGCGGGAGTTTAACCATGAGCAGTTCTTC

clone_size: few
d_call: -
v_call: TRBV12-5
cdr3_length: 16
j_call: TRBJ2-3
cdr3_aa: CASGLVQGLLTDTQYF
cdr3_nt: TGTGCTAGTGGTTTGGTACAGGGACTGCTCACAGATACGCAGTATTTT

clone_size: -
d_call: -
v_call: TRBV27
cdr3_length: 16
j_call: TRBJ2-7
cdr3_aa: CASSLSLRISPAEQYF
cdr3_nt: TGTGCCAGCAGTTTATCGCTCCGGATCAGCCCAGCCGAGCAGTACTTC

clone_size: few
d_call: TRBD1
v_call: TRBV12-3/TRBV12-4
cdr3_length: 15
j_call: TRBJ1-2
cdr3_aa: CASSLRRDRDGGYTF
cdr3_nt: TGTGCCAGCAGTTTACGTCGTGACAGGGATGGAGGCTACACCTTC

clone_size: -
d_call: -
v_call: TRBV18
cdr3_length: 16
j_call: TRBJ1-1
cdr3_aa: CAGSPPNMVLNTEAFF
cdr3_nt: TGTGCCGGCTCACCACCTAATATGGTGCTGAACACTGAAGCTTTCTTT

clone_size: once
d_call: -
v_call: TRBV20-1
cdr3_length: 12
j_call: TRBJ2-7
cdr3_aa: CSATWTSSEQYF
cdr3_nt: TGCAGTGCTACCTGGACCTCCTCCGAGCAGTACTTC

clone_size: few
d_call: TRBD2
v_call: TRBV7-2
cdr3_length: 17
j_call: TRBJ2-1
cdr3_aa: CASSLNSGLAGGGEQFF
cdr3_nt: TGTGCCAGCAGCCTAAACTCGGGACTAGCGGGGGGCGGGGAGCAGTTCTTC

clone_size: -
d_call: -
v_call: TRBV7-8
cdr3_length: 13
j_call: TRBJ2-4
cdr3_aa: CASSLAPMGDQYF
cdr3_nt: TGTGCCAGCAGCTTAGCCCCGATGGGCGATCAGTACTTC

clone_size: -
d_call: TRBD2
v_call: TRBV6-5
cdr3_length: 19
j_call: TRBJ2-2
cdr3_aa: CASSYSSSGRAWGTGELFF
cdr3_nt: TGTGCCAGCAGTTACTCTAGTAGCGGGAGGGCCTGGGGCACCGGGGAGCTGTTTTTT

clone_size: -
d_call: TRBD2
v_call: TRBV4-1
cdr3_length: 18
j_call: TRBJ2-3
cdr3_aa: CASSQRALAGGITDTQYF
cdr3_nt: TGCGCCAGCAGCCAACGGGCGTTAGCGGGGGGGATCACAGATACGCAGTATTTT

clone_size: few
d_call: -
v_call: TRBV29-1
cdr3_length: 15
j_call: TRBJ2-1
cdr3_aa: CSVRRPGGSYNEQFF
cdr3_nt: TGCAGCGTTCGCCGGCCAGGAGGGTCCTACAATGAGCAGTTCTTC

clone_size: -
d_call: -
v_call: TRBV3-1
cdr3_length: 14
j_call: TRBJ2-7
cdr3_aa: CASSLPGPSYEQYF
cdr3_nt: TGTGCCAGCAGCCTCCCGGGACCGTCCTACGAGCAGTACTTC

clone_size: -
d_call: TRBD2
v_call: TRBV29-1
cdr3_length: 13
j_call: TRBJ2-3
cdr3_aa: CSVLAGGADTQYF
cdr3_nt: TGCAGCGTCTTAGCGGGGGGAGCAGATACGCAGTATTTT

clone_size: -
d_call: -
v_call: TRBV20-1
cdr3_length: 15
j_call: TRBJ1-1
cdr3_aa: CSAENLDRYFTEAFF
cdr3_nt: TGCAGTGCTGAAAATCTTGACAGGTATTTCACTGAAGCTTTCTTT

clone_size: -
d_call: TRBD1
v_call: TRBV5-6
cdr3_length: 15
j_call: TRBJ2-1
cdr3_aa: CASNFQGATYNEQFF
cdr3_nt: TGTGCCAGCAACTTCCAGGGGGCTACCTACAATGAGCAGTTCTTC

clone_size: once
d_call: -
v_call: TRBV5-1
cdr3_length: 13
j_call: TRBJ1-1
cdr3_aa: CASSLVAGAEAFF
cdr3_nt: TGCGCCAGCAGCTTGGTCGCGGGGGCTGAAGCTTTCTTT

clone_size: -
d_call: -
v_call: TRBV4-1
cdr3_length: 11
j_call: TRBJ1-1
cdr3_aa: CASSASGEAFF
cdr3_nt: TGCGCCAGCAGCGCATCAGGTGAAGCTTTCTTT

clone_size: -
d_call: -
v_call: TRBV7-3
cdr3_length: 19
j_call: TRBJ1-2
cdr3_aa: CASSLRKGRQQGQAYGYTF
cdr3_nt: TGTGCCAGCAGCTTAAGAAAGGGAAGACAGCAGGGACAAGCGTATGGCTACACCTTC

clone_size: -
d_call: -
v_call: TRBV12-5
cdr3_length: 14
j_call: TRBJ2-6
cdr3_aa: CASGSGPGANVLTF
cdr3_nt: TGTGCTAGTGGTTCGGGGCCAGGGGCCAACGTCCTGACTTTC

clone_size: -
d_call: TRBD2
v_call: TRBV18
cdr3_length: 20
j_call: TRBJ2-7
cdr3_aa: CASSPRLVAGGLPGAYEQYF
cdr3_nt: TGTGCCAGCTCACCCCGGTTGGTAGCGGGAGGTTTGCCAGGGGCCTACGAGCAGTACTTC